This TCR beta chain was captured by sequencing in a study of CD8+CD57+ T cells in acquired aplastic anemia. Study-level information: When averaged, DNA from sorted CD4+ and CD8+ cells came to approximately 3 ug.

Profiles of TCR beta VDJ and CDR3 were generated from a genomic DNA template. TCRdb analysed the reads with MiXCR anew, one entry per CDR3 protein. The sample includes hundreds of thousands of distinct CDR3 sequences, approximately 45% of them seen just once. Study results and limitations: Patients had twenty-nine CD8+ CDR3 sequences in common with controls (the shared set).

This CDR3 region has 15 residues. V was pared by 0 bases and J by 1 base, with 9 bases between. Germline-derived CDR1 and CDR2 are MGHRA and YSYEKL. This clonotype showed up many times. Its target is unknown. CD8+CD57+ cell expansion, shown by flow cytometry, had occurred in the patients selected for sequencing. Each patient had severe acquired aplastic anemia. Patients were untreated when blood was sampled. The receptor comes from a human donor with aplastic anemia. Sequencing used sorted CD4+, CD8+, or CD8+CD57+ T cells (not recorded which) from PBMCs. The chain has TRBV4-1 and TRBJ1-1; D not resolved. In DNA, the CDR3 is TGCGCCAGCAGCCAAGAAGTTACCCCGAACACTGAAGCTTTCTTT. It codes for CASSQEVTPNTEAFF.